The present T cell receptor beta chain was sequenced within a study of cytomegalovirus exposure and HLA in healthy donors. Study-wide context: Of roughly 360 genotyped donors, 81% grouped in the Caucasian-associated ancestry cluster. Study-wide points: Reports indicate that TCR beta sequences accurately predicted the HLA-A and HLA-B alleles of most subjects. Later analysis showed most CMV-associated TCR beta chains appearing HLA-restricted. It was taken for granted in presence/absence analyses that sequencing depth across donors was roughly uniform.

Primers for the PCR totalled 60 Vbeta and 13 Jbeta. Sequencing was performed with immunoSEQ multiplex PCR; in TCRdb, only in-frame clones are kept and a portion is missing. The sample carries about 190,000 clones, 65% to 80% recorded once. This CDR3 contains 19 residues. The V and J ends lost 3 bases and 0 bases, in that order; junction bases with no gene match: 6. The V gene's germline CDR1 is SGDLS and CDR2 YYNGEE. With respect to this clone: Its antigen is undetermined.

The source material was PBMCs. This chain links TRBV9 with TRBJ2-2, with TRBD2 identical over 15 bases. The origin of this receptor is a woman between 35 and 50 years old in good health and CMV-seronegative. The CDR3 loop reads CASSGWTSGRDANTGELFF. CDR3 DNA sequence: TGTGCCAGCAGCGGGTGGACTAGCGGGAGGGACGCGAACACCGGGGAGCTGTTTTTT.